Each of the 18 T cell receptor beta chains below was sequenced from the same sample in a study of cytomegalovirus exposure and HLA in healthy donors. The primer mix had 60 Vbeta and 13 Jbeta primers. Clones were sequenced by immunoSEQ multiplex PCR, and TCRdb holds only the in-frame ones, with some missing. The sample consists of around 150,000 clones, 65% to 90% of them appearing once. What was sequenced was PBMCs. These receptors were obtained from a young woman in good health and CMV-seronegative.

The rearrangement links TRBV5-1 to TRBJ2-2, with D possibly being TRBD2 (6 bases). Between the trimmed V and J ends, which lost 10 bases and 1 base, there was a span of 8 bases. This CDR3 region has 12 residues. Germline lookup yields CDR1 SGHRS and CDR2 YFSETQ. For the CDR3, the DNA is TGCGCCTCGCGGGGGAACACCGGGGAGCTGTTTTTT. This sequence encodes CASRGNTGELFF.

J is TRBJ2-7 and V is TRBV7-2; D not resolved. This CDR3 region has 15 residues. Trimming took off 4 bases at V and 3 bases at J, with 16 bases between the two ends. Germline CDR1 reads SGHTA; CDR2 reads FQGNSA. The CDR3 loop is CASSSSAGLDYEQYF. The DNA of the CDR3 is TGTGCCAGCAGCTCATCCGCTGGGCTCGACTACGAGCAGTACTTC.

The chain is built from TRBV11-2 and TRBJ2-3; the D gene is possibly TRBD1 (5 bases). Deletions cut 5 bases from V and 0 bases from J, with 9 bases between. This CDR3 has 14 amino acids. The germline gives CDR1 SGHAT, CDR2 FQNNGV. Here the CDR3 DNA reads TGTGCCAGCAGCCCCCACAGGAGCACAGATACGCAGTATTTT. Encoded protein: CASSPHRSTDTQYF. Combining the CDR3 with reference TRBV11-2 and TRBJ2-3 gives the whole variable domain EAGVAQSPRYKIIEKRQSVAFWCNPISGHATLYWYQQILGQGPKLLIQFQNNGVVDDSQLPKDRFSAERLKGVDSTLKIQPAKLEDSAVYLCASSPHRSTDTQYFGPGTRLTVL.

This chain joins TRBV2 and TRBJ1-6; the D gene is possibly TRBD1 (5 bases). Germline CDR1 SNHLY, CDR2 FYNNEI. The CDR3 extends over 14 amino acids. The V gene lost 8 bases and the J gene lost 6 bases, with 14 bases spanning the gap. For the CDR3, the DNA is TGTGCCAGCTCCAGGGAGGCCTTTAATTCACCCCTCCACTTT. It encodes CASSREAFNSPLHF.

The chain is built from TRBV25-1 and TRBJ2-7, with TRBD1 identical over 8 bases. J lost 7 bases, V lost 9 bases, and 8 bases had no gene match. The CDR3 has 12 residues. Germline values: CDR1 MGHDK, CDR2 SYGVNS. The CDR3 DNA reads TGTGCCAGTATCGGACAGGGTGGTGAGCAGTACTTC. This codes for CASIGQGGEQYF.

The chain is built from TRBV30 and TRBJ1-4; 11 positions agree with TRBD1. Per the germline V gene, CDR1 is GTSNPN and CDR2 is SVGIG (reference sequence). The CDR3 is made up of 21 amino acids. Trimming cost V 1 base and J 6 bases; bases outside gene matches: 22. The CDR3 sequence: CAWSASRIRDRGMSRDEKLFF. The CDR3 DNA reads TGTGCCTGGAGTGCATCCCGTATCCGGGACAGGGGGATGTCGAGGGATGAAAAACTGTTTTTT.

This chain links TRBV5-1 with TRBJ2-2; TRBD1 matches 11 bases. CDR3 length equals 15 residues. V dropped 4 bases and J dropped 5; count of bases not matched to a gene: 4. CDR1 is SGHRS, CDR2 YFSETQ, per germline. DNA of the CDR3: TGCGCCAGCAGCCTGGGACAGGGGGTAACCGGGGAGCTGTTTTTT. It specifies CASSLGQGVTGELFF.

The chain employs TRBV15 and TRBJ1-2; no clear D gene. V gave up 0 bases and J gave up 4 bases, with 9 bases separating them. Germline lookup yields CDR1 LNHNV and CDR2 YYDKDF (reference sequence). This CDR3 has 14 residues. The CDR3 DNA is TGTGCCACCAGCAGAGATTCGGCAGGCTATGGCTACACCTTC. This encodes CATSRDSAGYGYTF. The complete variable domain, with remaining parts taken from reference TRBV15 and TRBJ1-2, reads DAMVIQNPRYQVTQFGKPVTLSCSQTLNHNVMYWYQQKSSQAPKLLFHYYDKDFNNEADTPDNFQSRRPNTSFCFLDIRSPGLGDTAMYLCATSRDSAGYGYTFGSGTRLTVV.

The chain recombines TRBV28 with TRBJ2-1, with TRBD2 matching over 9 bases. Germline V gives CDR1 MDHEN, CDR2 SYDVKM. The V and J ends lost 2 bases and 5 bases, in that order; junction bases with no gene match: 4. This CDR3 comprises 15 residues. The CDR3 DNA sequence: TGTGCCAGCAGTTTAGGCGGGAGGGTGAACAATGAGCAGTTCTTC. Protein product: CASSLGGRVNNEQFF.

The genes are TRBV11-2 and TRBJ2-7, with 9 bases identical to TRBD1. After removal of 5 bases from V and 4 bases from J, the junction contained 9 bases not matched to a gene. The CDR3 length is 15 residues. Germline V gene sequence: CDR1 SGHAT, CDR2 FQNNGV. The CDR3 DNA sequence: TGTGCCAGCAGCGTCCCAACCGGGACAGGGTACGAGCAGTACTTC. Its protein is CASSVPTGTGYEQYF.

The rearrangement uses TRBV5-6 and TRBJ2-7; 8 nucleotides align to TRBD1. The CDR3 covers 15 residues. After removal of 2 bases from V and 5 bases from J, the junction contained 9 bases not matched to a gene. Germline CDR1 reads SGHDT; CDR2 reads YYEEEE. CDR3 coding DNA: TGTGCCAGCAGCTTTTTTAGGACAGGGTTGAACGAGCAGTACTTC. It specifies CASSFFRTGLNEQYF.

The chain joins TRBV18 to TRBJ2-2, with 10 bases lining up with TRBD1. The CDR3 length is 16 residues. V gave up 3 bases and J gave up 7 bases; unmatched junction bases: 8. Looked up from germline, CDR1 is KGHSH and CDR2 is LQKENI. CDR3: CASSPPGTGELGELFF. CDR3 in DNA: TGTGCCAGCTCACCGCCGGGGACAGGGGAGCTCGGGGAGCTGTTTTTT.

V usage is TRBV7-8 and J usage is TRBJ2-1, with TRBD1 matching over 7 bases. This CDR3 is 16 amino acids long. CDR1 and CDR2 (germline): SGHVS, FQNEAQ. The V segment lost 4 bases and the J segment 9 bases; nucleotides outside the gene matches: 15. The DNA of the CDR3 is TGTGCCAGCAGCTCGAGACAGGGAGAACGTTTTGGTGAGCAGTTCTTC. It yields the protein CASSSRQGERFGEQFF.

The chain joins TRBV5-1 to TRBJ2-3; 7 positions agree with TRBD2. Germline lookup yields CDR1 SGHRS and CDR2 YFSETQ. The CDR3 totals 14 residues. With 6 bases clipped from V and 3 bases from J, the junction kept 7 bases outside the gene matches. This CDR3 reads CASNLGGYTDTQYF. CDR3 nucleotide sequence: TGCGCCAGCAACCTGGGGGGGTATACAGATACGCAGTATTTT.

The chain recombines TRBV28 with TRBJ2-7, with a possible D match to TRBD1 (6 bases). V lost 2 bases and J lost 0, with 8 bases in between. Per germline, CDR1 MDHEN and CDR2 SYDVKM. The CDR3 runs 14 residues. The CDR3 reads CASSLGTNSYEQYF. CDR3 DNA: TGTGCCAGCAGTTTAGGGACAAACTCCTACGAGCAGTACTTC. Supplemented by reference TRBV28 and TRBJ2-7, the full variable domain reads DVKVTQSSRYLVKRTGEKVFLECVQDMDHENMFWYRQDPGLGLRLIYFSYDVKMKEKGDIPEGYSVSREKKERFSLILESASTNQTSMYLCASSLGTNSYEQYFGPGTRLTVT.

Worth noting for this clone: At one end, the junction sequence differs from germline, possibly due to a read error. The CDR3 region has the DNA TGCGCCGGCAGCTTGCTCGGCGGGGGGAACACCGGGGAGCTGTTTTTT. It encodes CAGSLLGGGNTGELFF. The V gene is TRBV5-1, the J gene TRBJ2-2; 7 positions agree with TRBD2. CDR3 length: 16 amino acids. CDR1 and CDR2 from the germline V gene are SGHRS and YFSETQ.

The CDR3 bases are TGTGCCAGCAGTTTCTGGGACAGGGGAATCGATACGCAGTATTTT. Amino acids: CASSFWDRGIDTQYF. The chain links TRBV27 to TRBJ2-3; 10 positions match TRBD1. The CDR3 is 15 amino acids. V lost 3 bases to trimming and J lost 6 bases; unmatched junction nucleotides: 6. Per the germline V gene, CDR1 is MNHEY and CDR2 is SMNVEV (reference sequence).

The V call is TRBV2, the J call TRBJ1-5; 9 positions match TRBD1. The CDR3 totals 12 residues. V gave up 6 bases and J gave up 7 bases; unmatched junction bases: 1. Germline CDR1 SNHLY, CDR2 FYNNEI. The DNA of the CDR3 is TGTGCCAGCAGGGGGACAGGGCAGCCCCAGCATTTT. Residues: CASRGTGQPQHF.